This T cell receptor beta chain is from a study of T cells in Graves' hyperthyroidism and ophthalmopathy. With 7 bases clipped from V and 2 bases from J, the junction kept 12 bases outside the gene matches. Looked up from germline, CDR1 is MDHEN and CDR2 is SYDVKM. There are 16 residues in the CDR3. RNA transcripts gave rise to amplified TCR beta CDR3 regions. The TCR CDR3 was amplified in a first-round RT-PCR using the HTBI primer set. TCRdb re-called the multiplex PCR reads through MiXCR, storing one row per CDR3 protein. This sample carries 620,000 or so distinct CDR3 sequences, around 13% of them seen once, and the ten largest clones take about an eighth. On this clonotype itself: Its antigen remains unidentified.

General observations from the study: Prediction of ophthalmopathy progression came a median roughly 6.6 months pre-onset. Separation of ophthalmopathy from stable hyperthyroidism was achieved by a 13 V-J model.

Patients were excluded because of uncontrolled infection, other autoimmune disease, pregnancy or lactation. The authors took PBMCs from over 8.5 ml fresh peripheral blood. The sample consisted of blood. The gene calls are TRBV28 and TRBJ2-7, with 9 bases identical to TRBD1. This receptor was identified in a woman in her forties or fifties with Graves' ophthalmopathy. The CDR3 loop is CASIPLQGAGPYEQYF. Written as DNA, the CDR3 is TGTGCCAGCATCCCACTACAGGGGGCTGGACCCTACGAGCAGTACTTC.